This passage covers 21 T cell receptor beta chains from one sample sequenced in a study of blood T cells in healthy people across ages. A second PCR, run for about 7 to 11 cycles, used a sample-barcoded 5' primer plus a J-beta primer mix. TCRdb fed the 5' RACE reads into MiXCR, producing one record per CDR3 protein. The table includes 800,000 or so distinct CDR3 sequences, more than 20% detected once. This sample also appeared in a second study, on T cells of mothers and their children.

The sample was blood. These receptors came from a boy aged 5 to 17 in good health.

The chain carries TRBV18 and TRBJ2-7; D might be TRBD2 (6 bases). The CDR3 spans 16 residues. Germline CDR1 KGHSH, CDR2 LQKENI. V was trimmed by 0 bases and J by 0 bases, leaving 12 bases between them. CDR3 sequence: CASSPPTGGGSYEQYF. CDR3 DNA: TGTGCCAGCTCACCACCGACTGGGGGAGGCTCCTACGAGCAGTACTTC.

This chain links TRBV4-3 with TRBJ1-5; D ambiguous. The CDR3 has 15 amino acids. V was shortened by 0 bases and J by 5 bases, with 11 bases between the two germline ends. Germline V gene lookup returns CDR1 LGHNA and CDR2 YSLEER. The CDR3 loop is CASSQDYGRDQPQHF. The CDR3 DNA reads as TGCGCCAGCAGCCAAGATTACGGCAGAGATCAGCCCCAGCATTTT.

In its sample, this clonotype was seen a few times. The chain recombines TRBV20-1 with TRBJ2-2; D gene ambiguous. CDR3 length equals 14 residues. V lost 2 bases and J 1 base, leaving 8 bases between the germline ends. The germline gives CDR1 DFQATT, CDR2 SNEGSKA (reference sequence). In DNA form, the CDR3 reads TGCAGTGCTAGACCCCAGAAGAACACCGGGGAGCTGTTTTTT. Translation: CSARPQKNTGELFF.

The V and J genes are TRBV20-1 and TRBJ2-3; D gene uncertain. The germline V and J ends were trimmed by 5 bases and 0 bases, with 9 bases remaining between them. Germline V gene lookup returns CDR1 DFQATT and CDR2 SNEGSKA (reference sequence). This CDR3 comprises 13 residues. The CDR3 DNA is TGCAGTGCTGGCTTTTCAAGCACAGATACGCAGTATTTT. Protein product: CSAGFSSTDTQYF.

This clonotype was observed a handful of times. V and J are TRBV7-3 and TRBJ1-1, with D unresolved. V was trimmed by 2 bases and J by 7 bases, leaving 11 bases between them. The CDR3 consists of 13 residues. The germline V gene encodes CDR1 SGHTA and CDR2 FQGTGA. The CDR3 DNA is TGTGCCAGCAGCTTACGGCAGGCCGATGAAGCTTTCTTT. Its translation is CASSLRQADEAFF.

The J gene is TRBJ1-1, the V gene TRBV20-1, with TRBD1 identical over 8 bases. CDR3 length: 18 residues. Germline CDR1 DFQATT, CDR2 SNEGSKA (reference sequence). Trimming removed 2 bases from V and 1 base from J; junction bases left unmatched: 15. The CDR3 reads CSARRSHRGKGSNTEAFF. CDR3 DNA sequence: TGCAGTGCTAGAAGAAGCCACAGGGGGAAAGGATCGAACACTGAAGCTTTCTTT.

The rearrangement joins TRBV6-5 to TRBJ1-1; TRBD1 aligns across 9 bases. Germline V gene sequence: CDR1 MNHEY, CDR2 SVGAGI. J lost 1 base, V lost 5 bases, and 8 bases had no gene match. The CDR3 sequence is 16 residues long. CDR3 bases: TGTGCCAGCAGTACAAAACAGGGGGCTGGGAACACTGAAGCTTTCTTT. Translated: CASSTKQGAGNTEAFF.

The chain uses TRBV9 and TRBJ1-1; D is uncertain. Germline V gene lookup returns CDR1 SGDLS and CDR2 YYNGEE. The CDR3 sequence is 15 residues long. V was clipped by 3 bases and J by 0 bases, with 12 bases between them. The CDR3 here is CASSAAAGMNTEAFF. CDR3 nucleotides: TGTGCCAGCAGCGCTGCGGCGGGAATGAACACTGAAGCTTTCTTT.

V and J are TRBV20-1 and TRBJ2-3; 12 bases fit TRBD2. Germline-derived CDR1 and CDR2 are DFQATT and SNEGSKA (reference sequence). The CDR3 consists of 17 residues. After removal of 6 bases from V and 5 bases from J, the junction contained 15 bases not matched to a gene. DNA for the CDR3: TGCAGTGCCCAAGCCCCCCCGGCTAGCGGGAGGGTAGATACGCAGTATTTT. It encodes CSAQAPPASGRVDTQYF.

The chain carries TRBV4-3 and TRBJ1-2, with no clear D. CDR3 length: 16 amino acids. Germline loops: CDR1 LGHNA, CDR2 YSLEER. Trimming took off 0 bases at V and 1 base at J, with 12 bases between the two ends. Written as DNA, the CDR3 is TGCGCCAGCAGCCAAGACCGCTTACCAGTTAACTATGGCTACACCTTC. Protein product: CASSQDRLPVNYGYTF.

The CDR3 spells CASNHEGLTDTQYF. In nucleotides, the CDR3 is TGTGCCAGCAACCACGAAGGTTTAACAGATACGCAGTATTTT. J is TRBJ2-3 and V is TRBV7-2; D gene unclear. This CDR3 has 14 residues. The germline V and J ends were trimmed by 7 bases and 3 bases, with 14 bases remaining between them. Germline loops: CDR1 SGHTA, CDR2 FQGNSA. The whole variable domain, filled in from reference TRBV7-2 and TRBJ2-3, reads GAGVSQSPSNKVTEKGKDVELRCDPISGHTALYWYRQSLGQGLEFLIYFQGNSAPDKSGLPSDRFSAERTGGSVSTLTIQRTQQEDSAVYLCASNHEGLTDTQYFGPGTRLTVL.

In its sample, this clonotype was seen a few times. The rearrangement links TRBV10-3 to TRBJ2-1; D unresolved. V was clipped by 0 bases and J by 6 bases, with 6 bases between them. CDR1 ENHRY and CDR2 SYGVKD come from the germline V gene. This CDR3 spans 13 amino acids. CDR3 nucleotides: TGTGCCATCAGTGAGTCCCCGGTCAATGAGCAGTTCTTC. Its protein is CAISESPVNEQFF.

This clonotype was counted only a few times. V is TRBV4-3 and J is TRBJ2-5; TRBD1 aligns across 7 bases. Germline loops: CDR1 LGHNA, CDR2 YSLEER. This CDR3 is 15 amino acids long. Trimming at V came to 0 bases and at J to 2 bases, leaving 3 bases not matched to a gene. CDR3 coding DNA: TGCGCCAGCAGCCAAGAGGGCAGGGGGCAAGAGACCCAGTACTTC. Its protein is CASSQEGRGQETQYF.

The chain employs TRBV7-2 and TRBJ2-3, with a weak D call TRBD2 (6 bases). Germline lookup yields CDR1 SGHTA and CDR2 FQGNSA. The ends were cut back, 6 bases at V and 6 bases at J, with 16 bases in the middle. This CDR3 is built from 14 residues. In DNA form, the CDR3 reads TGTGCCAGCAGAAAGACGGGGGAGCGGGATACGCAGTATTTT. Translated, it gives CASRKTGERDTQYF.

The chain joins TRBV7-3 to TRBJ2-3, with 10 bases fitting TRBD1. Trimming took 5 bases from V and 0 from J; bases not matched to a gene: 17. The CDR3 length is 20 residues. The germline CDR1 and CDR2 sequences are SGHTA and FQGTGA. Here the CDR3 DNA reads TGTGCCAGCAGCCCTCGACAGGGGGCGCCTCCTTCCCCTAGCACAGATACGCAGTATTTT. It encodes CASSPRQGAPPSPSTDTQYF.

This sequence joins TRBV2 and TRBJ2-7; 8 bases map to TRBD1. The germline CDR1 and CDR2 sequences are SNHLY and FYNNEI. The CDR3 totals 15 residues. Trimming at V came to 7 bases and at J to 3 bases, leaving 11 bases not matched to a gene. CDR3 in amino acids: CASIPGGAGNYEQYF. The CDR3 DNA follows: TGTGCCAGCATTCCAGGGGGCGCCGGAAACTACGAGCAGTACTTC.

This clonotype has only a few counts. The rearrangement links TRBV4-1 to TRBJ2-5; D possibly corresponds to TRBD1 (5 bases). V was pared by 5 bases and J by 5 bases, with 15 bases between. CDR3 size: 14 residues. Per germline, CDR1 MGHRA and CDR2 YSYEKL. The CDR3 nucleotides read TGCGCCAGCAGCTTTCGCTTAGGGGCGGAGACCCAGTACTTC. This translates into CASSFRLGAETQYF.

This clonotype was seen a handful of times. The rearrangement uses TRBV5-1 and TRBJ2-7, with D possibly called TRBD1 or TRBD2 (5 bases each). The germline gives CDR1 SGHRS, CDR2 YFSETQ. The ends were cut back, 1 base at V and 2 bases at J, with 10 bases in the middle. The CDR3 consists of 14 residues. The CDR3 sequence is CASSLWGGPYEQYF. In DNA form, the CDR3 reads TGCGCCAGCAGCTTGTGGGGCGGGCCCTACGAGCAGTACTTC.

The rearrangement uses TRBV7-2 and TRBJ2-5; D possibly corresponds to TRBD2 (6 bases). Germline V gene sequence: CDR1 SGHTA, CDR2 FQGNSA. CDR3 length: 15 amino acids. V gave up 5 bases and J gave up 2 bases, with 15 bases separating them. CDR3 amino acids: CASSLMTSWQETQYF. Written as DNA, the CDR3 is TGTGCCAGCAGCCTGATGACTAGTTGGCAAGAGACCCAGTACTTC.

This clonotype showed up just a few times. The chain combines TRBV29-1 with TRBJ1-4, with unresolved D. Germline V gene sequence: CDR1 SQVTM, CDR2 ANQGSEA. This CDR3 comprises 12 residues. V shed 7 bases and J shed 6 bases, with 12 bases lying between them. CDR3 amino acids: CSAYSADEKLFF. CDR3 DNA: TGCAGCGCTTATTCGGCGGATGAAAAACTGTTTTTT.

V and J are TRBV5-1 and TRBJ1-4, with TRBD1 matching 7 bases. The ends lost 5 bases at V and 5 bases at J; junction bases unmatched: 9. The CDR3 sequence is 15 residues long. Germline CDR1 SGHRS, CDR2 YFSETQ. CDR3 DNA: TGCGCCAGCAGACAACAACAGGGGAACAATGAAAAACTGTTTTTT. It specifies CASRQQQGNNEKLFF. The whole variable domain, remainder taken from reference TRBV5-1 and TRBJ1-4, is KAGVTQTPRYLIKTRGQQVTLSCSPISGHRSVSWYQQTPGQGLQFLFEYFSETQRNKGNFPGRFSGRQFSNSRSEMNVSTLELGDSALYLCASRQQQGNNEKLFFGSGTQLSVL.